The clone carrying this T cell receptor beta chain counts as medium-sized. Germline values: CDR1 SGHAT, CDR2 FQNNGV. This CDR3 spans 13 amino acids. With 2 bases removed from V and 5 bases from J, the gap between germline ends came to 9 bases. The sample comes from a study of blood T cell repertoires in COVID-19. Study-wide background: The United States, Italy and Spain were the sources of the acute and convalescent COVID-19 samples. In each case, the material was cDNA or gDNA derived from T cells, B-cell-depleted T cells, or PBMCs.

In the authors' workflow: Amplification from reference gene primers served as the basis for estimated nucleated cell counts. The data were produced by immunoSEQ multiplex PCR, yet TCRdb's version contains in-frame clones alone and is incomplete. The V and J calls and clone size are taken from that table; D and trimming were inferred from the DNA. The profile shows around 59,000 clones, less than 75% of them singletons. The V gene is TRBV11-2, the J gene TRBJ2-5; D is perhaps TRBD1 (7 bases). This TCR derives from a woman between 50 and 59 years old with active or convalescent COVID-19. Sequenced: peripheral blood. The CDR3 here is CASSLPGGETQYF. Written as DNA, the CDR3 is TGTGCCAGCAGCTTACCAGGGGGGGAGACCCAGTACTTC.